The sequence of this T cell receptor (beta chain) was determined in a study of blood T cells in healthy people across ages. Sample-barcoded 5' priming and a J-beta primer mix drove a second PCR of roughly 7 to 11 cycles. A single record per CDR3 protein comes from TCRdb applying MiXCR to the 5' RACE reads. The table has some 900,000 distinct CDR3 sequences, around 26% seen once. This clonotype has at least ten counts. The trim removed 5 bases at V and 1 base at J, leaving 6 bases unmatched. The CDR3 totals 15 residues. Germline V gene sequence: CDR1 SGHAT, CDR2 FQNNGV. The TCR comes from an elderly woman in good health. Specimen: blood. The rearrangement uses TRBV11-2 and TRBJ2-3, with 7 bases that match TRBD2. CDR3 nucleotides: TGTGCCAGCAGCCCGGGACTACCCCGCACAGATACGCAGTATTTT. Translation: CASSPGLPRTDTQYF.